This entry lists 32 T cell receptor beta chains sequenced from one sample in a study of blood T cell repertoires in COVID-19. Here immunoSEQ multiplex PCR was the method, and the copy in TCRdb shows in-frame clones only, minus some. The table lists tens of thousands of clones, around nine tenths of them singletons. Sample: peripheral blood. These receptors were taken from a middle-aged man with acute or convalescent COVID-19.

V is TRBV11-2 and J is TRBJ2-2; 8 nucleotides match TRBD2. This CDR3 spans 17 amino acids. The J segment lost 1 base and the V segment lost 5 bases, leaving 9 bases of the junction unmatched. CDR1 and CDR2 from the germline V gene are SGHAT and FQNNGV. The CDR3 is CASSQYRGGGNTGELFF. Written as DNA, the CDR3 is TGTGCCAGCAGCCAATACCGGGGGGGCGGGAACACCGGGGAGCTGTTTTTT.

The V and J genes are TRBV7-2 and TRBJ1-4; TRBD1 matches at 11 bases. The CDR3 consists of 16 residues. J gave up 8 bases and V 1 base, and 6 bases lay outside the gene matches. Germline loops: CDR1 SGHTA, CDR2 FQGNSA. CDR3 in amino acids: CASSLDGTGGMEKLFF. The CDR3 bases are TGTGCCAGCAGCTTAGACGGGACAGGGGGTATGGAAAAACTGTTTTTT.

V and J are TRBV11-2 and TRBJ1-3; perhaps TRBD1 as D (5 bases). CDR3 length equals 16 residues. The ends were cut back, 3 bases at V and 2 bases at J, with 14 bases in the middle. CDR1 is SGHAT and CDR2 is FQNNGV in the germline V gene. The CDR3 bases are TGTGCCAGCAGCTTTAATCCAGGGTCGGCTGGAAACACCATATATTTT. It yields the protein CASSFNPGSAGNTIYF.

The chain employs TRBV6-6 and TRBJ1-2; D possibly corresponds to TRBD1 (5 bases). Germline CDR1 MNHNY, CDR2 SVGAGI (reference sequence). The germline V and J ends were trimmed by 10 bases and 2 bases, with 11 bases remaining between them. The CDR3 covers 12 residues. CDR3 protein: CATTDKNYGYTF. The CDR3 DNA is TGTGCCACTACGGACAAAAACTATGGCTACACCTTC.

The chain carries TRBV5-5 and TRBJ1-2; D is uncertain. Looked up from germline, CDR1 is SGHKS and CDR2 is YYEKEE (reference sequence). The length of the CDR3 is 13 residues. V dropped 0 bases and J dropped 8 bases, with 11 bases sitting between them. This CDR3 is CASSLDSERGYTF. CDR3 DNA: TGTGCCAGCAGCTTGGATTCTGAGCGGGGCTACACCTTC. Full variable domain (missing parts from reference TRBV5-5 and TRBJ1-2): DAGVTQSPTHLIKTRGQQVTLRCSPISGHKSVSWYQQVLGQGPQFIFQYYEKEERGRGNFPDRFSARQFPNYSSELNVNALLLGDSALYLCASSLDSERGYTFGSGTRLTVV.

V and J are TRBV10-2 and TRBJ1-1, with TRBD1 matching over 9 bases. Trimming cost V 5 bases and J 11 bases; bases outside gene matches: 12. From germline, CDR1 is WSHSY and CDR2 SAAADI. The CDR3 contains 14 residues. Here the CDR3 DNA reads TGCGCCAGCAGTTTCGCCCGGGACAGGGACGGTGCTTTCTTT. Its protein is CASSFARDRDGAFF.

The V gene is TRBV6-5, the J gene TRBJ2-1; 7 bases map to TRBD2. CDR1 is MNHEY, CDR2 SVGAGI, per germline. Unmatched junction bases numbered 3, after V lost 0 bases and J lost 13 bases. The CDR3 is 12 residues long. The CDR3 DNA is TGTGCCAGCAGTTACTCGGGACTACTACAGTTCTTC. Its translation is CASSYSGLLQFF.

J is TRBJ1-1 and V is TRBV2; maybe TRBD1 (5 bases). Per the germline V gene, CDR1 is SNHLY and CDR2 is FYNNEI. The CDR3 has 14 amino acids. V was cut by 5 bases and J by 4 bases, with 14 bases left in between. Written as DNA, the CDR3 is TGTGCCAGCAGTTTTTCACTCAGGGTCACTGAAGCTTTCTTT. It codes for CASSFSLRVTEAFF. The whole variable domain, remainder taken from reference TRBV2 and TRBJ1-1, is EPEVTQTPSHQVTQMGQEVILRCVPISNHLYFYWYRQILGQKVEFLVSFYNNEISEKSEIFDDQFSVERPDGSNFTLKIRSTKLEDSAMYFCASSFSLRVTEAFFGQGTRLTVV.

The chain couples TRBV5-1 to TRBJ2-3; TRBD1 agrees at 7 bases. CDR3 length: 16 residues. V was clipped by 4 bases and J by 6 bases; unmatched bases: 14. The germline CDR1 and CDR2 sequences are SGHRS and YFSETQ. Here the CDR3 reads CASSPEGGQFIDTQYF. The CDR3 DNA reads TGCGCCAGCAGCCCGGAAGGGGGACAGTTTATTGATACGCAGTATTTT.

The CDR3 protein is CASRTTGDPNYGYTF. CDR3 bases: TGTGCCAGCAGGACCACAGGGGACCCTAACTATGGCTACACCTTC. The chain is built from TRBV6-5 and TRBJ1-2, with 7 bases lining up with TRBD1. The CDR3 covers 15 residues. The junction had 7 bases not matched to a gene; V was cut back by 6 bases and J by 0 bases. From germline, CDR1 is MNHEY and CDR2 SVGAGI.

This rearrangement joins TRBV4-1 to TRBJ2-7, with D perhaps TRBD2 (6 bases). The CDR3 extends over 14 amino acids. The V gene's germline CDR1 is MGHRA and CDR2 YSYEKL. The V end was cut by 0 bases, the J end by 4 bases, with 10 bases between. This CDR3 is CASSQEGLSYEQYF. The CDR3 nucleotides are TGCGCCAGCAGCCAAGAGGGACTCTCATACGAGCAGTACTTC.

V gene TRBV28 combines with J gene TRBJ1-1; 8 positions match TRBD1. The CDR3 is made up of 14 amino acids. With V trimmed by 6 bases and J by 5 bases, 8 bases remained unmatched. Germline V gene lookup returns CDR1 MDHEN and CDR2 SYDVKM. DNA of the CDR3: TGTGCCAGCAGCTTAACCAGGGGGCGGACTGAAGCTTTCTTT. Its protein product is CASSLTRGRTEAFF.

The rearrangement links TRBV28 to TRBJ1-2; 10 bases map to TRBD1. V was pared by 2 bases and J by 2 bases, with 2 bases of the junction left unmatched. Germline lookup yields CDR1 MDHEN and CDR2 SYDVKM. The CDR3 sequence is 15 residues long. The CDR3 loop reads CASSLVGQGNYGYTF. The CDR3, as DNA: TGTGCCAGCAGTTTAGTGGGACAGGGGAACTATGGCTACACCTTC.

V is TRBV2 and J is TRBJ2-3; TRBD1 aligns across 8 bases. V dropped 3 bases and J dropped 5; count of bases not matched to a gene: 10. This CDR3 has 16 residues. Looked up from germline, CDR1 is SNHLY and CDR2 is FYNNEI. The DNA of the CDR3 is TGTGCCAGCAGTGATTTCAGGGGGCGCATTAAAGATACGCAGTATTTT. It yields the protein CASSDFRGRIKDTQYF.

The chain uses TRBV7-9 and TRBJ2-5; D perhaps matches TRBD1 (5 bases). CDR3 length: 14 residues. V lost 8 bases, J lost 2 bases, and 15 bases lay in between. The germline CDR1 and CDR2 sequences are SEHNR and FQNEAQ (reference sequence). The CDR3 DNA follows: TGTGCCAGCGGAGAAGGGGCAGGTCAAGAGACCCAGTACTTC. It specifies CASGEGAGQETQYF.

Here the CDR3 reads CAISEETSGSYNEQFF. The DNA for the CDR3 is TGTGCCATCAGTGAGGAGACTAGCGGGAGCTACAATGAGCAGTTCTTC. The rearrangement uses TRBV10-3 and TRBJ2-1, with 12 bases aligning to TRBD2. Trimming took 2 bases from V and 3 from J; bases not matched to a gene: 2. This CDR3 has 16 residues. CDR1 is ENHRY and CDR2 is SYGVKD in the germline V gene.

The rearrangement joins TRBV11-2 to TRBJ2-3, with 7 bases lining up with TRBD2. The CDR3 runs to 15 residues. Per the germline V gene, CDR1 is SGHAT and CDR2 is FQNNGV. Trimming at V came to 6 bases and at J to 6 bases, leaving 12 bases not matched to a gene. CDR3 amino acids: CASSPRGVGGDTQYF. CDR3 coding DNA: TGTGCCAGCAGTCCACGGGGGGTAGGAGGGGATACGCAGTATTTT.

CDR3 amino acids: CASSLKAAEQYF. DNA for the CDR3: TGTGCCAGCAGCTTAAAGGCGGCGGAGCAGTACTTC. This rearrangement joins TRBV7-9 to TRBJ2-7; D uncertain. V was shortened by 2 bases and J by 7 bases, with 9 bases between the two germline ends. Germline CDR1 reads SEHNR; CDR2 reads FQNEAQ (reference sequence). This CDR3 is 12 amino acids long.

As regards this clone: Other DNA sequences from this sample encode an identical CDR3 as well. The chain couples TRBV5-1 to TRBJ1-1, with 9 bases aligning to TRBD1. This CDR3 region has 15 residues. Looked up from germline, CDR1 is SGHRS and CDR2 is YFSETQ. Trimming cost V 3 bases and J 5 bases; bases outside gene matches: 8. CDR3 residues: CASSWGQGLETEAFF. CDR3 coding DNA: TGCGCCAGCAGCTGGGGACAGGGTTTGGAAACTGAAGCTTTCTTT.

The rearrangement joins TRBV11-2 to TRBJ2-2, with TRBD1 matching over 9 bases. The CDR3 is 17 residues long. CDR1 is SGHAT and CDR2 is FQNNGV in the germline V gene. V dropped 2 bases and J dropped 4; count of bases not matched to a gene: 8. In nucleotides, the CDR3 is TGTGCCAGCAGCTTATTGGCCCCGACAGGGGGCACCGGGGAGCTGTTTTTT. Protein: CASSLLAPTGGTGELFF.

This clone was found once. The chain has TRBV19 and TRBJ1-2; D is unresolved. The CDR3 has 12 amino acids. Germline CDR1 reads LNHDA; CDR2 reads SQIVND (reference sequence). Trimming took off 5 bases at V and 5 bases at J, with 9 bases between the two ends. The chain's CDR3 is CASSSTPYGYTF. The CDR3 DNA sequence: TGTGCCAGTAGTTCCACACCTTATGGCTACACCTTC.

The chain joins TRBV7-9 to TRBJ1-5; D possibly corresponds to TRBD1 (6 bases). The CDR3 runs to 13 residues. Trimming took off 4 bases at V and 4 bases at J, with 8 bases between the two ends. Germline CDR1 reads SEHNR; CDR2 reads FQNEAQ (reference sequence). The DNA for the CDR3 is TGTGCCAGCAGCTCACAGGGAAATCAGCCCCAGCATTTT. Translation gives CASSSQGNQPQHF.

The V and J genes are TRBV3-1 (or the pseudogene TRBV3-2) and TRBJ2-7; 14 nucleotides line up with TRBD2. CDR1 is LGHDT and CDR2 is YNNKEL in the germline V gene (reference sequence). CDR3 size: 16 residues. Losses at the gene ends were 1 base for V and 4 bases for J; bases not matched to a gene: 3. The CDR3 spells CASSQAGLAGVYEQYF. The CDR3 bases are TGTGCCAGCAGCCAAGCGGGACTAGCGGGAGTTTACGAGCAGTACTTC.

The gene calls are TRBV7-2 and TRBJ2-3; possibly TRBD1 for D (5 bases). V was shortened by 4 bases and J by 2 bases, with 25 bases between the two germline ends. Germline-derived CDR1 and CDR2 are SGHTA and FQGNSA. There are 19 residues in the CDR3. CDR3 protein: CASSSTPLRDSGNTDTQYF. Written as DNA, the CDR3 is TGTGCCAGCAGCTCAACACCCCTACGCGACAGTGGTAACACAGATACGCAGTATTTT.

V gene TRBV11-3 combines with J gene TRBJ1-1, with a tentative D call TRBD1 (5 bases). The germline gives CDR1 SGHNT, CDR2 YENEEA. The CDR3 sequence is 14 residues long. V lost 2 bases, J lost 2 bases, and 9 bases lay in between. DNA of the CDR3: TGTGCCAGCAGCTTACAGGGAACCAACACTGAAGCTTTCTTT. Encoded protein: CASSLQGTNTEAFF.

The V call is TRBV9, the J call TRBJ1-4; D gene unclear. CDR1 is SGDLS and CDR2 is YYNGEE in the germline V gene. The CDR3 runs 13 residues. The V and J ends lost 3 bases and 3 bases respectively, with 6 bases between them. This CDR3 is CASSAPPNEKLFF. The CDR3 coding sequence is TGTGCCAGCAGCGCTCCCCCTAATGAAAAACTGTTTTTT.

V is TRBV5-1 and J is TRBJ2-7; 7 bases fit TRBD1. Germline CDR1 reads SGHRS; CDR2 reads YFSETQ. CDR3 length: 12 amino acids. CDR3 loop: CASSVSPTGSRV. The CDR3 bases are TGCGCCAGCAGCGTTTCCCCGACAGGGAGTAGAGTC.

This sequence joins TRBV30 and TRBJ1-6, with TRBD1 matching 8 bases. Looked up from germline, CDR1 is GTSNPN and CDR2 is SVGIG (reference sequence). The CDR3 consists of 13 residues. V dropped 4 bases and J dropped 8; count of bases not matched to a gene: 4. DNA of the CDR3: TGTGCCTGGAATCCACAGGGGGATTCACCCCTCCACTTT. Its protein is CAWNPQGDSPLHF.

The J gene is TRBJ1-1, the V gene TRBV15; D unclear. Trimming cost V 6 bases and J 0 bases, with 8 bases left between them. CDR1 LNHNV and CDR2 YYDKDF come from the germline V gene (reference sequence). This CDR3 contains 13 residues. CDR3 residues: CATSPYMNTEAFF. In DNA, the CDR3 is TGTGCCACCAGTCCTTATATGAACACTGAAGCTTTCTTT.

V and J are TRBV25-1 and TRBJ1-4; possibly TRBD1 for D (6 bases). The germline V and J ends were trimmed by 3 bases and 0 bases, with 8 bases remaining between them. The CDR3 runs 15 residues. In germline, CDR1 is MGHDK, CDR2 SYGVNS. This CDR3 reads CASSEGAATNEKLFF. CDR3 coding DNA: TGTGCCAGCAGTGAGGGGGCTGCAACTAATGAAAAACTGTTTTTT.

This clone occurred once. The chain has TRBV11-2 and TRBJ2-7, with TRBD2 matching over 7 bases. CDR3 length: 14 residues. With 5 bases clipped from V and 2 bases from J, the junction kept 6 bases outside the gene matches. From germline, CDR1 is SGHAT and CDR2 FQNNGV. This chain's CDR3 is CASSPGLGTYEQYF. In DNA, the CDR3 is TGTGCCAGCAGCCCCGGACTAGGAACCTACGAGCAGTACTTC.

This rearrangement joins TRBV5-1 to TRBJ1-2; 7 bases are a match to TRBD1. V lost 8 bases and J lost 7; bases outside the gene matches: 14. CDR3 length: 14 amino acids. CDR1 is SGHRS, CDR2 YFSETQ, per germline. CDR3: CASYQPGQKFGYTF. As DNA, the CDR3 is TGCGCCAGTTATCAACCGGGACAGAAGTTTGGCTACACCTTC.